Below are 6 T cell receptor beta chains sequenced from a single sample in a study of T cell clonotyping in hematopoietic cell transplantation. Clones were sequenced by immunoSEQ multiplex PCR, and TCRdb holds only the in-frame ones, with some missing. The profile shows about 41,000 clones, approximately 95% of them singletons. The sequenced sample was peripheral blood mononuclear cells. Every receptor here comes from a man younger than 45 in good health. Some clones in this sample may be carry-over from other donors' samples.

The J gene is TRBJ2-4, the V gene TRBV19, with a possible D match to TRBD2 (5 bases). CDR1 and CDR2 (germline): LNHDA, SQIVND (reference sequence). Trimming pared 5 bases from V and 0 bases from J, leaving 17 bases between. The CDR3 is 17 residues long. The CDR3 here is CASSPRSGTIAKNIQYF. CDR3 DNA sequence: TGTGCCAGTAGTCCTCGGTCGGGAACGATAGCCAAAAACATTCAGTACTTC.

This chain connects TRBV11-2 to TRBJ1-2; 7 nucleotides match TRBD1. Per the germline V gene, CDR1 is SGHAT and CDR2 is FQNNGV. The CDR3 extends over 16 amino acids. V trimming: 1 base; J trimming: 4 bases; junction bases outside the gene matches: 9. The DNA of the CDR3 is TGTGCCAGCAGCTTAGCGGATACCGGGACAGTCTATGGCTACACCTTC. Protein sequence: CASSLADTGTVYGYTF.

V gene TRBV10-2 combines with J gene TRBJ1-5; 8 nucleotides match TRBD1. Germline CDR1 is WSHSY and CDR2 is SAAADI. V was pared by 4 bases and J by 1 base, with 9 bases of the junction left unmatched. The CDR3 extends over 17 amino acids. CDR3 bases: TGCGCCAGCAGTGCCAAGTTGGACAGGGTGAGCAATCAGCCCCAGCATTTT. Translating gives CASSAKLDRVSNQPQHF.

The chain combines TRBV11-3 with TRBJ2-1; maybe TRBD2 (6 bases). This CDR3 has 16 residues. Between the trimmed V and J ends, which lost 1 base and 2 bases, there was a span of 12 bases. The germline CDR1 and CDR2 sequences are SGHNT and YENEEA. CDR3 bases: TGTGCCAGCAGCTTAGGCGGGGAGGCACCCTACAATGAGCAGTTCTTC. Amino acids: CASSLGGEAPYNEQFF.

The genes are TRBV6-5 and TRBJ1-5; 7 positions agree with TRBD1. This CDR3 has 14 residues. V was clipped by 5 bases and J by 2 bases; unmatched bases: 3. CDR1 and CDR2 (germline): MNHEY, SVGAGI. The chain's CDR3 is CASSPDRGNQPQHF. The CDR3 region has the DNA TGTGCCAGCAGTCCCGACAGGGGCAATCAGCCCCAGCATTTT.

V gene TRBV25-1 combines with J gene TRBJ2-3; D ambiguous. Germline CDR1 and CDR2: MGHDK and SYGVNS. The CDR3 covers 14 residues. The V and J ends lost 3 bases and 0 bases respectively, with 7 bases between them. The CDR3 sequence is CASSDVISTDTQYF. The DNA of the CDR3 is TGTGCCAGCAGTGACGTAATAAGCACAGATACGCAGTATTTT. Filled out from reference TRBV25-1 and TRBJ2-3, the complete variable domain reads EADIYQTPRYLVIGTGKKITLECSQTMGHDKMYWYQQDPGMELHLIHYSYGVNSTEKGDLSSESTVSRIRTEHFPLTLESARPSHTSQYLCASSDVISTDTQYFGPGTRLTVL.